The rows below give T cell receptor beta chains drawn from one sample of a study of blood T cell repertoires in COVID-19. Using immunoSEQ multiplex PCR, the repertoire was profiled, and TCRdb retains in-frame clones only, with some absent. The sample lists about 28,000 clones, around 87% occurring once. Sequencing used peripheral blood. These receptors were taken from a human donor in a cohort sampled during active COVID-19. Both conserved end residues are trimmed from each CDR3.

v_gene	j_gene	CDR3aa
TRBV5-6	TRBJ1-2	ASSLRGFAGYT
TRBV7-2	TRBJ2-3	ASSPTLGLAGRTDTQY
TRBV19	TRBJ1-2	ASSSGGGFYGYT
TRBV6-5	TRBJ1-2	ASSYSIQGWDGYT
TRBV7-6	TRBJ1-2	ASSGGQGENVGYGYT
TRBV19	TRBJ1-1	ASTPFGTTNTEAF
TRBV3-1/TRBV3-2	TRBJ2-7	ASSQDPGRYEQY
TRBV5-4	TRBJ2-3	ASSLTGTTDTQY
TRBV5-1	TRBJ2-7	ASSLVGTGGYDEQY
TRBV27	TRBJ2-3	ASSPRTSVTDTQY
TRBV5-6	TRBJ1-2	ASSSDRAHGYT
TRBV7-9	TRBJ2-1	ASSEWGQDEQF
TRBV3-1/TRBV3-2	TRBJ1-4	ASSQRGGLSEKLF
TRBV2	TRBJ2-1	ASSHQRGRVNEQF
TRBV4-1	TRBJ2-2	ASSQDSAGGTNTGELF
TRBV9	TRBJ1-5	ASSPSGSNQPQH
TRBV11-2	TRBJ1-5	ASSLDSGGAYSNQPQH
TRBV19	TRBJ2-2	ASSTLANTGELF
TRBV5-1	TRBJ2-1	ASTQGTGPNEQF
TRBV18	TRBJ2-1	ASSPLAGGLGNEQF
TRBV7-2	TRBJ2-5	ASSLREGGTQY
TRBV15	TRBJ2-5	ATSRPDKPGGGETQY
TRBV6-4	TRBJ2-1	ASSDRETGPDEQF
TRBV7-6	TRBJ2-3	ASSLASDFSTDTQY
TRBV6-2/TRBV6-3	TRBJ2-7	ASSYGRGQY
TRBV5-1	TRBJ2-1	ASSLASGGAGEQF
TRBV4-2	TRBJ1-5	ASSQDLSNQPQH
TRBV29-1	TRBJ1-2	SVADRGGYGYT
TRBV24-1	TRBJ1-2	ATIIRDRGPGYT
TRBV6-2/TRBV6-3	TRBJ2-7	ASSNTYEQY
TRBV12-3/TRBV12-4	TRBJ1-3	ASSSGSGNTIY
TRBV25-1	TRBJ1-4	ASSESFGVGNEKLF
TRBV3-1/TRBV3-2	TRBJ2-7	ASSNSGDPYEQY
TRBV2	TRBJ1-4	ASSDRLNEKLF
TRBV6-5	TRBJ1-1	ASSQRSTEAF
TRBV5-1	TRBJ2-1	ASSPSSGTDNEQF
TRBV6-2/TRBV6-3	TRBJ2-1	ASSYSKGGNEQF
TRBV12-3/TRBV12-4	TRBJ1-5	ASSFGGLQPQH
TRBV4-1	TRBJ1-2	ASSQDARAQGYT
TRBV7-2	TRBJ2-3	ASSLGQGSTDTQY
TRBV7-6	TRBJ1-4	ASSRTGLGEKLF
TRBV7-2	TRBJ2-2	ASSTARGTGELF
TRBV4-1	TRBJ1-5	ASSQGGTYSNQPQH
TRBV21-1	TRBJ1-1	ASSLNRDRAFTEAF
TRBV28	TRBJ2-5	ASSFATSGGETQY
TRBV5-1	TRBJ1-4	ASSSGQGPEKLF
TRBV7-2	TRBJ1-4	ASSLEGYRGSNEKLF
TRBV28	TRBJ1-4	ASSFRTGPIATNEKLF
TRBV7-9	TRBJ2-3	ASRGLVIDTQY
TRBV9	TRBJ2-1	ASSVAGEAEQF
TRBV5-6	TRBJ2-7	AAGTGRPRY
TRBV5-6	TRBJ2-3	ASSPHLGADTQY